A single sample gave rise to the 25 T cell receptor beta chains below, sequenced in a study of cytomegalovirus exposure and HLA in healthy donors. The PCR had 60 Vbeta and 13 Jbeta primers. Generated by immunoSEQ multiplex PCR, the TCRdb table keeps only in-frame clones and is missing some. The data contain approximately 200,000 clones, roughly 80% of them seen just once; the ten biggest clones take up 15% to 18%. Sequenced sample: PBMCs. Every receptor here comes from a man in his forties in good health and CMV-seronegative.

This clone was observed a few times. J is TRBJ1-1 and V is TRBV2; D remains ambiguous. CDR1 and CDR2 from the germline V gene are SNHLY and FYNNEI. CDR3 size: 13 residues. Trimming cost V 4 bases and J 2 bases, with 8 bases left between them. DNA of the CDR3: TGTGCCAGCAGTGCCTTTCCCAACACTGAAGCTTTCTTT. Amino acid sequence: CASSAFPNTEAFF.

This clone has only a few counts. The rearrangement joins TRBV5-4 to TRBJ1-1, with 10 positions matching TRBD1. The CDR3 length is 16 residues. Germline V CDR1 and CDR2: SGHNT, YYREEE (reference sequence). V gave up 1 base and J gave up 4 bases; unmatched junction bases: 7. The CDR3 DNA sequence: TGTGCCAGCAGCTTGATGACAGGGGGCTATGTCACTGAAGCTTTCTTT. This encodes CASSLMTGGYVTEAFF.

The chain combines TRBV7-8 with TRBJ2-7; 10 bases align to TRBD1. Germline CDR1 SGHVS, CDR2 FQNEAQ. V lost 4 bases, J lost 5 bases, and 8 bases stayed unmatched. CDR3 length: 15 amino acids. CDR3 protein: CASSYDDRGLDEQYF. The CDR3 region has the DNA TGTGCCAGCAGCTACGACGACAGGGGGCTGGACGAGCAGTACTTC.

This clone has a single count. The rearrangement uses TRBV21-1 and TRBJ2-1; the D call of TRBD1 is as the table states it, not checked on the DNA. TRBV21-1 corresponds to a pseudogene. The CDR3 extends over 16 amino acids. The CDR3 DNA reads TGTGCCAACGCCCCCCCTAAGGGACAGGGGGCGGAAGAGCAGTTCTTC. Protein product: CANAPPKGQGAEEQFF.

V is TRBV7-3 and J is TRBJ2-5; unclear D gene. The length of the CDR3 is 12 residues. The ends were cut back, 4 bases at V and 2 bases at J, with 5 bases in the middle. Germline V gives CDR1 SGHTA, CDR2 FQGTGA. The CDR3 loop reads CASSSQQETQYF. CDR3 sequence (DNA): TGTGCCAGCAGCTCCCAACAAGAGACCCAGTACTTC.

This chain uses TRBV5-6 with TRBJ1-2; D is uncertain. Germline CDR1 SGHDT, CDR2 YYEEEE. V lost 0 bases, J lost 4 bases, and 7 bases lay in between. The length of the CDR3 is 13 residues. The CDR3 protein is CASSLGGAYGYTF. The CDR3 DNA sequence: TGTGCCAGCAGCTTGGGAGGTGCCTATGGCTACACCTTC.

The rearrangement links TRBV5-4 to TRBJ2-5, with 10 nucleotides matching TRBD2. The germline gives CDR1 SGHNT, CDR2 YYREEE (reference sequence). This CDR3 comprises 16 residues. Unmatched junction bases numbered 6, after V lost 4 bases and J lost 0 bases. In DNA form, the CDR3 reads TGTGCCAGCAGCCGCCCGGGACTAGCGTACCAAGAGACCCAGTACTTC. Its translation: CASSRPGLAYQETQYF.

The V gene is TRBV7-6, the J gene TRBJ2-7; 7 nucleotides line up with TRBD1. The CDR3 consists of 14 residues. V shed 5 bases, J shed 3 bases, and the junction held 7 bases outside the gene matches. Germline loops: CDR1 SGHVS, CDR2 FNYEAQ. The CDR3: CASSLQDRFYEQYF. The CDR3 bases are TGTGCCAGCAGCCTCCAGGACAGGTTCTACGAGCAGTACTTC.

V and J are TRBV7-7 and TRBJ1-1; D unclear. The CDR3 is 11 amino acids. Germline CDR1 SSHAT, CDR2 FNYEAQ (reference sequence). V lost 5 bases to trimming and J lost 5 bases, with 6 bases between them. CDR3 DNA sequence: TGTGCCAGCAGCCCCCTTACTGAAGCTTTCTTT. It encodes CASSPLTEAFF.

CDR3 sequence reads: CASSLGGTSGELFF. As DNA, the CDR3 is TGCGCCAGCAGCCTCGGGGGTACCTCCGGGGAGCTGTTTTTT. The V call is TRBV5-1, the J call TRBJ2-2, with TRBD2 as a possible D gene (6 bases). CDR3 length equals 14 residues. CDR1 is SGHRS and CDR2 is YFSETQ in the germline V gene. The V end lost 4 bases, the J end lost 6 bases, and 13 bases lay between the germline ends.

The chain is built from TRBV27 and TRBJ2-2; D might be TRBD1 (7 bases). The germline gives CDR1 MNHEY, CDR2 SMNVEV (reference sequence). The ends were cut back, 7 bases at V and 3 bases at J, with 15 bases in the middle. The CDR3 has 15 amino acids. Here the CDR3 DNA reads TGTGCCAGCACCATAGGGGGCGGGGACACCGGGGAGCTGTTTTTT. It encodes CASTIGGGDTGELFF.

This clone was counted only a few times. The chain recombines TRBV4-2 with TRBJ2-2; TRBD2 aligns across 9 bases. J lost 0 bases, V lost 0 bases, and 2 bases had no gene match. Germline V gives CDR1 LGHNA, CDR2 YNFKEQ. The CDR3 length is 17 residues. The CDR3 nucleotides are TGTGCCAGCAGCCAAGAGGCTAGCGGGGCGAACACCGGGGAGCTGTTTTTT. It is translated as CASSQEASGANTGELFF.

This CDR3 is CAASAGGWNTEAFF. The CDR3 region has the DNA TGTGCCGCCTCTGCGGGGGGCTGGAACACTGAAGCTTTCTTT. V usage is TRBV5-4 and J usage is TRBJ1-1; possible D gene TRBD1, 6 bases. This CDR3 comprises 14 residues. V was clipped by 10 bases and J by 1 base, with 17 bases between them. The germline CDR1 and CDR2 sequences are SGHNT and YYREEE (reference sequence).

The chain recombines TRBV5-1 with TRBJ2-7; the D gene is possibly TRBD1 (5 bases). The V and J ends lost 0 bases and 6 bases respectively, with 13 bases between them. Germline V gives CDR1 SGHRS, CDR2 YFSETQ. The CDR3 spans 14 residues. As DNA, the CDR3 is TGCGCCAGCAGCTTGGCGGGCAGGGTCCGCGAGCAGTACTTC. Translated: CASSLAGRVREQYF. Full variable domain (remainder filled in from reference TRBV5-1 and TRBJ2-7): KAGVTQTPRYLIKTRGQQVTLSCSPISGHRSVSWYQQTPGQGLQFLFEYFSETQRNKGNFPGRFSGRQFSNSRSEMNVSTLELGDSALYLCASSLAGRVREQYFGPGTRLTVT.

This chain connects TRBV12-5 to TRBJ2-1, with 11 bases that match TRBD2. J lost 8 bases, V lost 6 bases, and 21 bases had no gene match. The germline CDR1 and CDR2 sequences are LGHNT and FRNRAP. The CDR3 consists of 19 residues. CDR3 loop: CASGFLAGGPQFADDEQFF. CDR3 bases: TGTGCTAGTGGATTCCTAGCGGGAGGACCACAGTTCGCGGACGATGAGCAGTTCTTC.

This chain links TRBV4-3 with TRBJ2-3, with 9 bases matching TRBD1. V was clipped by 4 bases and J by 1 base; unmatched bases: 9. The length of the CDR3 is 17 residues. Germline V lookup: CDR1 LGHNA, CDR2 YSLEER. The CDR3 region is CASSRDRGWPGTDTQYF. The CDR3 coding sequence is TGCGCCAGCAGCCGAGACAGGGGGTGGCCAGGCACAGATACGCAGTATTTT.

This clone was found a few times. CDR3 DNA: TGTGCCAGCAGCCCGTATAGCGGGCAAGAGACCCAGTACTTC. Amino acids: CASSPYSGQETQYF. The J gene is TRBJ2-5, the V gene TRBV9; TRBD2 matches at 7 bases. The junction had 5 bases not matched to a gene; V was cut back by 4 bases and J by 2 bases. This CDR3 region has 14 residues. The V gene's germline CDR1 is SGDLS and CDR2 YYNGEE.

V and J are TRBV5-6 and TRBJ2-7, with D perhaps matching TRBD1 (6 bases). Trimming removed 3 bases at V and 7 bases at J, with 17 bases between. This CDR3 region has 14 residues. Germline CDR1 reads SGHDT; CDR2 reads YYEEEE. The CDR3: CASSWGTQSLEQYF. CDR3 bases: TGTGCCAGCAGCTGGGGGACACAATCTCTGGAGCAGTACTTC.

The rearrangement uses TRBV4-3 and TRBJ2-3; perhaps TRBD2 as D (6 bases). V lost 4 bases and J 2 bases, leaving 25 bases between the germline ends. The CDR3 extends over 19 amino acids. The germline V gene has CDR1 LGHNA and CDR2 YSLEER. The CDR3 sequence is CASSPHVGLWRGNTDTQYF. In nucleotides, the CDR3 is TGCGCCAGCAGCCCTCATGTGGGTCTTTGGCGGGGAAACACAGATACGCAGTATTTT.

This clone has a handful of counts. This rearrangement joins TRBV7-6 to TRBJ2-2; D uncertain. Germline V gene lookup returns CDR1 SGHVS and CDR2 FNYEAQ. Trimming pared 6 bases from V and 5 bases from J, leaving 19 bases between. The CDR3 totals 16 residues. CDR3 nucleotide sequence: TGTGCCAGCAGTCCTCAGCTACGAGGATCTACCGGGGAGCTGTTTTTT. Amino acid sequence: CASSPQLRGSTGELFF.

V usage is TRBV2 and J usage is TRBJ1-1; maybe TRBD1 (6 bases). CDR3 size: 12 residues. V shed 5 bases and J shed 3 bases, with 7 bases lying between them. Germline V lookup: CDR1 SNHLY, CDR2 FYNNEI. CDR3 DNA: TGTGCCAGCAGTCGGACAGACACTGAAGCTTTCTTT. This sequence encodes CASSRTDTEAFF.

This clone was seen only a few times. This rearrangement joins TRBV6-5 to TRBJ1-5; D is ambiguous. The CDR3 has 15 amino acids. V was trimmed by 6 bases and J by 1 base, leaving 13 bases between them. The germline V gene has CDR1 MNHEY and CDR2 SVGAGI. CDR3 amino acids: CASSSGRVSNQPQHF. The CDR3 DNA sequence: TGTGCCAGCAGCAGCGGGAGGGTCAGCAATCAGCCCCAGCATTTT.

The chain carries TRBV7-9 and TRBJ1-2; 7 positions match TRBD1. Germline CDR1 SEHNR, CDR2 FQNEAQ (reference sequence). The V segment lost 5 bases and the J segment 12 bases; nucleotides outside the gene matches: 9. The CDR3 covers 12 residues. This CDR3 is CASSQLGTVDTF. CDR3 nucleotide sequence: TGTGCCAGCAGCCAGCTAGGGACAGTTGACACCTTC.

V gene TRBV7-9 combines with J gene TRBJ2-4, with TRBD1 identical over 9 bases. This CDR3 has 15 amino acids. Germline V lookup: CDR1 SEHNR, CDR2 FQNEAQ (reference sequence). Unmatched junction bases numbered 6, after V lost 5 bases and J lost 4 bases. The CDR3 sequence: CASSRTGTGKNIQYF. CDR3 coding DNA: TGTGCCAGCAGCCGTACCGGGACAGGGAAAAACATTCAGTACTTC.

About this clone itself: The junction departs from the called germline gene at one end, perhaps through a read error. V and J are TRBV10-1 and TRBJ1-5; maybe TRBD1 (6 bases). The CDR3 loop spans 14 amino acids. Germline V gives CDR1 WNHNN, CDR2 SYGVQD (reference sequence). CDR3 DNA: TGCGCCAGCATTGAGGGACACCTAGGGAAGTCCCAGCATTTT. It specifies CASIEGHLGKSQHF.